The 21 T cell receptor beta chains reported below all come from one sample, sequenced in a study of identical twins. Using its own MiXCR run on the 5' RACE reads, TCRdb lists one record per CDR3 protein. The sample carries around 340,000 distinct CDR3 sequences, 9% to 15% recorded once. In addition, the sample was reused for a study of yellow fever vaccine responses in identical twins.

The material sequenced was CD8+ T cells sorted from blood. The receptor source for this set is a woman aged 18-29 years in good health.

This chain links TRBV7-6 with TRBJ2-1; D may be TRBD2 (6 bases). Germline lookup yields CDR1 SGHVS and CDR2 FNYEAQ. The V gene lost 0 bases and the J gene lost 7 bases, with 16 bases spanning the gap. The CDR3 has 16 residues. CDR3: CASSLAELGGYNEQFF. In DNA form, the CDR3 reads TGTGCCAGCAGCTTAGCCGAGCTTGGAGGGTATAATGAGCAGTTCTTC.

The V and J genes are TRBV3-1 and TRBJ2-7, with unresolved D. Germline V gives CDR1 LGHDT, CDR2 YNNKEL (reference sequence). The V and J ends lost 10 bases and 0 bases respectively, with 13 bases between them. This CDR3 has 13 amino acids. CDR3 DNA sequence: TGTGCCACCGTGGGTCGTAGCTCCTACGAGCAGTACTTC. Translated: CATVGRSSYEQYF.

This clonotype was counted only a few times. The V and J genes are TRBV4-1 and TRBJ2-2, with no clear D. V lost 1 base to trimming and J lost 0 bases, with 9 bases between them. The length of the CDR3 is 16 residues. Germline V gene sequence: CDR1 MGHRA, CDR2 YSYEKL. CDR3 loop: CASSQAGTSNTGELFF. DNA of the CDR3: TGCGCCAGCAGCCAAGCAGGTACCTCGAACACCGGGGAGCTGTTTTTT.

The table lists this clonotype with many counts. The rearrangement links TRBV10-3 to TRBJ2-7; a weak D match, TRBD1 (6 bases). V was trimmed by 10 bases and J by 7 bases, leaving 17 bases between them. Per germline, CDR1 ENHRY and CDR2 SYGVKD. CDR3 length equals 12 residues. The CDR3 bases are TGTGCCACCAGGGGAGAGTCGCGGGAGCAGTACGTC. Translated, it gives CATRGESREQYV.

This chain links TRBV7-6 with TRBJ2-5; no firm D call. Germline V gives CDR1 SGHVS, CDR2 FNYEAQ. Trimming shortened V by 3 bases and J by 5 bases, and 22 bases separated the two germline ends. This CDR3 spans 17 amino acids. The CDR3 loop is CASSFSWPRARGETQYF. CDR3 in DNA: TGTGCCAGCAGCTTCTCCTGGCCTCGGGCCCGTGGCGAGACCCAGTACTTC.

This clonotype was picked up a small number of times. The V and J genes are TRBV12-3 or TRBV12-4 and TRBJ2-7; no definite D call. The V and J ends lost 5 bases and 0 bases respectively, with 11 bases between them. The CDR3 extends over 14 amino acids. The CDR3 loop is CASSISADSYEQYF. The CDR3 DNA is TGTGCCAGCAGTATATCCGCGGACTCCTACGAGCAGTACTTC.

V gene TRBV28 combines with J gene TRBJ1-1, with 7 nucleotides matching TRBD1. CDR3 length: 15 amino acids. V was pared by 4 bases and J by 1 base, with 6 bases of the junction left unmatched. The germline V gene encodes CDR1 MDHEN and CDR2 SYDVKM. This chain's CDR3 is CASSSQGQPNTEAFF. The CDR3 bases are TGTGCCAGCAGTTCCCAGGGACAGCCGAACACTGAAGCTTTCTTT.

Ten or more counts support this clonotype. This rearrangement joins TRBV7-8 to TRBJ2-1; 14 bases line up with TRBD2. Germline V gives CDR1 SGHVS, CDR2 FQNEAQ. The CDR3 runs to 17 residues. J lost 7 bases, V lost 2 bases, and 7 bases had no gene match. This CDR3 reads CASSLWRGTSGSNEQFF. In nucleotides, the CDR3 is TGTGCCAGCAGCTTATGGCGTGGGACTAGCGGGAGTAATGAGCAGTTCTTC. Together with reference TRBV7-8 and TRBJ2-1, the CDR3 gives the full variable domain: GAGVSQSPRYKVAKRGQDVALRCDPISGHVSLFWYQQALGQGPEFLTYFQNEAQLDKSGLPSDRFFAERPEGSVSTLKIQRTQQEDSAVYLCASSLWRGTSGSNEQFFGPGTRLTVL.

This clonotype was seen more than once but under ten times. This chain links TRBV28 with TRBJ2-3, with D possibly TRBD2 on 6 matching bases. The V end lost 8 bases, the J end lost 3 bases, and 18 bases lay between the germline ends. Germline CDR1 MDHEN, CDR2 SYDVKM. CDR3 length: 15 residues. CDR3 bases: TGTGCCAGCGGGGTCGGGGCGGGACGTACAGATACGCAGTATTTT. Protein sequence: CASGVGAGRTDTQYF.

The chain's CDR3 is CATSSINYGYTF. CDR3 bases: TGTGCCACCAGTTCCATTAACTATGGCTACACCTTC. V is TRBV24-1 and J is TRBJ1-2; D is unclear. Germline V CDR1 and CDR2: KGHDR, SFDVKD. This CDR3 region has 12 residues. The V end lost 6 bases, the J end lost 1 base, and 5 bases lay between the germline ends.

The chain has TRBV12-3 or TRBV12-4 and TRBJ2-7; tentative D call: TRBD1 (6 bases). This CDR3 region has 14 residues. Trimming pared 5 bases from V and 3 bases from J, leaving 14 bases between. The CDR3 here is CASSPSTGSYEQYF. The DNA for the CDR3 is TGTGCCAGCAGTCCTAGCACAGGGAGCTACGAGCAGTACTTC.

This CDR3 reads CASSIGFGTRPYEQYF. The DNA for the CDR3 is TGTGCCAGTAGTATAGGATTCGGGACTCGACCCTACGAGCAGTACTTC. V usage is TRBV19 and J usage is TRBJ2-7; D may be TRBD2 (6 bases). The CDR3 sequence is 16 residues long. V dropped 1 base and J dropped 2 bases, with 15 bases sitting between them. Germline V gene sequence: CDR1 LNHDA, CDR2 SQIVND (reference sequence).

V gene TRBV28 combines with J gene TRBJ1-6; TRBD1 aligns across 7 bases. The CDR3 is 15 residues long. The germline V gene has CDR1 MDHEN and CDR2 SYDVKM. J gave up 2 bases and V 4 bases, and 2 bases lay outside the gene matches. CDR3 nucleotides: TGTGCCAGCAGTTCGACAGGGCCCTATAATTCACCCCTCCACTTT. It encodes CASSSTGPYNSPLHF.

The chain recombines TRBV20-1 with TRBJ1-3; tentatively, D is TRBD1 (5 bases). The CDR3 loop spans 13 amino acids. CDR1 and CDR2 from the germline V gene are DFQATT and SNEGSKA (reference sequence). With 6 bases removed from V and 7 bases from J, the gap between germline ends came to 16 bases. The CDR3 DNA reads TGCAGTGCAGACCAGGGCCTCGGGAACACCATATATTTT. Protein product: CSADQGLGNTIYF.

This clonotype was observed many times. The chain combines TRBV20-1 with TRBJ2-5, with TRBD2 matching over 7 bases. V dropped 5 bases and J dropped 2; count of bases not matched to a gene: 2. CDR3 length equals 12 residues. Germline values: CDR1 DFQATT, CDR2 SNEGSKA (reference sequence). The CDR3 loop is CSAHGGQETQYF. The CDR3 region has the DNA TGCAGTGCTCACGGGGGGCAAGAGACCCAGTACTTC.

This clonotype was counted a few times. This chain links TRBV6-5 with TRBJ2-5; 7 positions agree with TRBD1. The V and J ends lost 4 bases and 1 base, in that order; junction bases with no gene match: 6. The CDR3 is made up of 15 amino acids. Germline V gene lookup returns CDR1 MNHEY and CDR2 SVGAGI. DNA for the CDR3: TGTGCCAGCAGTTGGCGACAGGGATCCCAAGAGACCCAGTACTTC. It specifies CASSWRQGSQETQYF.

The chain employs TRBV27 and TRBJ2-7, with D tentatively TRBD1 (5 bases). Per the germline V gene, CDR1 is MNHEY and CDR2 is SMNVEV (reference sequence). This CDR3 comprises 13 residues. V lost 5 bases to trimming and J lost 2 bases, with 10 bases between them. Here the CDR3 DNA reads TGTGCCAGCAGTCGCAGGGCTACCTACGAGCAGTACTTC. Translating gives CASSRRATYEQYF.

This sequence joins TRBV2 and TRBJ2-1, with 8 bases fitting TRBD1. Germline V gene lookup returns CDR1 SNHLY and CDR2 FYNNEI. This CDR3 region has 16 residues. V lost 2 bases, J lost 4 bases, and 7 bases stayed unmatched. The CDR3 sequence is CASSETQGAFYNEQFF. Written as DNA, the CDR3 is TGTGCCAGCAGTGAAACGCAGGGGGCTTTTTACAATGAGCAGTTCTTC. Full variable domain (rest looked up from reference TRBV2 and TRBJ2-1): EPEVTQTPSHQVTQMGQEVILRCVPISNHLYFYWYRQILGQKVEFLVSFYNNEISEKSEIFDDQFSVERPDGSNFTLKIRSTKLEDSAMYFCASSETQGAFYNEQFFGPGTRLTVL.

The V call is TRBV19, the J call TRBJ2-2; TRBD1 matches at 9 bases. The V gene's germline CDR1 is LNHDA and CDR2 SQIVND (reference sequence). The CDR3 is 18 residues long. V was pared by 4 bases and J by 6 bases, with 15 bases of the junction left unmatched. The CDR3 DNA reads TGTGCCAGTAGTAGCTCTACCGGGACAGGGTTCGTTGCCGGGGAGCTGTTTTTT. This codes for CASSSSTGTGFVAGELFF.

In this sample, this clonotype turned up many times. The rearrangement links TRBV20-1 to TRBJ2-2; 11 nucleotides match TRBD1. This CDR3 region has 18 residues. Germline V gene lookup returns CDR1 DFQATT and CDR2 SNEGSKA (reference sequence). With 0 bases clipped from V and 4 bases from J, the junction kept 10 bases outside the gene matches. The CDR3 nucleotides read TGCAGTGCTAGAGATCGTCAGGGGGACAGGGGGAGCACCGGGGAGCTGTTTTTT. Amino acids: CSARDRQGDRGSTGELFF.

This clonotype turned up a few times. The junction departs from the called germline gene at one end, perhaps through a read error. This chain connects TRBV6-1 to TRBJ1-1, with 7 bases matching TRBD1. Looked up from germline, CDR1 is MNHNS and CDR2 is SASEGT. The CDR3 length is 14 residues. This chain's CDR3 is CASSPGGGLSEVFF. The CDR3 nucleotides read TGTGCCAGCAGCCCTGGAGGGGGCTTGTCTGAAGTTTTCTTT.